Listed below are T cell receptor beta chains from one sample, sequenced in a study of T cell responses to AZD1222 COVID-19 vaccine. Only in-frame clones appear in the TCRdb table, and some are missing; sequencing was by immunoSEQ multiplex PCR. The data show around 52,000 clones, with around 87% seen just once and approximately 16% held by the top ten. This sample comprised peripheral blood, obtained on day 0 of AZD1222 vaccination. These receptors were obtained from an adult in good health. CDR3s include the opening cysteine and the closing phenylalanine or tryptophan. Fields, in order: J gene, clone size, V gene, D gene, CDR3 protein, CDR3 DNA. The D gene is left open where the match is weak. Size tells how often a clone was seen (once, few, many) or the class of an expanded clone, and some rows leave it out.

>TRBJ2-1|-|TRBV24-1|TRBD2
CATSDTTSGGYNEQFF
TGTGCCACCAGTGACACGACTAGCGGGGGCTACAATGAGCAGTTCTTC
>TRBJ1-3|-|TRBV6-5|TRBD1
CASSYSGTAGNTIYF
TGTGCCAGCAGTTATTCCGGGACAGCTGGAAACACCATATATTTT
>TRBJ2-7|-|TRBV7-2|TRBD1
CASSFGDRASEQYF
TGTGCCAGCAGCTTCGGAGACAGGGCCTCCGAGCAGTACTTC
>TRBJ1-4|-|TRBV29-1|TRBD1
CSVDSGQSEKLFF
TGCAGCGTAGACTCGGGACAGAGCGAAAAACTGTTTTTT
>TRBJ1-4|-|TRBV28|-
CASSLFQGTGEKLFF
TGTGCCAGCAGTTTATTTCAGGGTACGGGGGAAAAACTGTTTTTT
>TRBJ1-4|once|TRBV28|TRBD1
CASTQDRGRREKLFF
TGTGCCAGTACCCAGGACAGGGGGCGGCGGGAAAAACTGTTTTTT
>TRBJ2-7|-|TRBV7-2|TRBD1
CASSLNPPGTGDHEQYF
TGTGCCAGCAGCCTTAACCCACCCGGGACAGGGGACCACGAGCAGTACTTC
>TRBJ2-6|-|TRBV4-1|-
CASSSPSRSAGANVLTF
TGCGCCAGCAGCTCACCCTCGAGGAGTGCTGGGGCCAACGTCCTGACTTTC
>TRBJ1-6|-|TRBV21-1|-
CASNHPGQDNSPLHF
TGTGCCAGCAACCATCCGGGACAAGATAATTCACCCCTCCACTTT
>TRBJ2-7|-|TRBV19|TRBD1
CASSPGQGREQYF
TGTGCCAGTAGTCCGGGACAGGGAAGGGAGCAGTACTTC
>TRBJ2-7|once|TRBV7-6|-
CASSLGSNEQYF
TGTGCCAGCAGCTTAGGGTCGAACGAGCAGTACTTC
>TRBJ1-2|-|TRBV30|TRBD1
CAWRFGQGGGYTF
TGTGCCTGGAGGTTTGGACAGGGCGGAGGCTACACCTTC
>TRBJ2-7|-|TRBV19|-
CASSISNGRREQYF
TGTGCCAGTAGTATAAGTAACGGGCGGAGGGAGCAGTACTTC
>TRBJ2-1|once|TRBV4-2|TRBD2
CASSQRTLAGAGNNEQFF
TGTGCCAGCAGCCAAAGAACTTTAGCGGGCGCCGGGAACAATGAGCAGTTCTTC
>TRBJ1-2|once|TRBV12-3/TRBV12-4|-
CASSDNELRNYTF
TGTGCCAGCAGCGACAATGAGTTAAGAAACTACACCTTC
>TRBJ2-5|-|TRBV6-4|TRBD1
CASSAGQGAETQYF
TGTGCCAGCAGTGCGGGACAGGGGGCAGAGACCCAGTACTTC
>TRBJ2-5|-|TRBV13|-
CASSSGSARETQYF
TGTGCCAGCAGTAGTGGGAGTGCGAGAGAGACCCAGTACTTC
>TRBJ1-5|-|TRBV6-5|-
CASSKTGDQPQHF
TGTGCCAGCAGTAAAACAGGTGATCAGCCCCAGCATTTT
>TRBJ2-7|-|TRBV29-1|-
CSVAAGVQYF
TGCAGCGTTGCGGCCGGGGTGCAGTACTTC
>TRBJ1-2|-|TRBV19|TRBD1
CATRGTEGSYTF
TGTGCCACCCGGGGGACAGAGGGTAGCTACACCTTC
>TRBJ2-2|once|TRBV19|-
CASSRLTSTTGELFF
TGTGCCAGTAGCCGACTAACTTCAACGACCGGGGAGCTGTTTTTT
>TRBJ1-2|-|TRBV3-1/TRBV3-2|TRBD1
CASSPPYPNVQGYSGYTF
TGTGCCAGCAGCCCCCCGTACCCCAATGTACAGGGGTATTCTGGCTACACCTTC
>TRBJ1-5|-|TRBV10-2|-
CASSERGFGQPQHF
TGCGCCAGCAGTGAGAGGGGGTTCGGGCAGCCCCAGCATTTT
>TRBJ2-7|-|TRBV5-1|-
CASSFYSYEQYF
TGCGCCAGCAGCTTTTACAGCTACGAGCAGTACTTC
>TRBJ2-3|-|TRBV14|-
CASSQEVYLGTDTQYF
TGTGCCAGCAGCCAAGAGGTCTACCTAGGCACAGATACGCAGTATTTT
>TRBJ1-5|-|TRBV6-1|-
CASSESENQPQHF
TGTGCCAGCAGTGAGTCCGAAAATCAGCCCCAGCATTTT
>TRBJ2-7|-|TRBV5-1|TRBD2
CASSIYSGYSYEQYF
TGCGCCAGCAGCATCTATAGCGGGTACTCCTACGAGCAGTACTTC